A selection of T cell receptor beta chains follows, all from one sample in a study of PD-L1 blockade in urothelial cancer. The table came from immunoSEQ multiplex PCR; TCRdb's copy has only in-frame clones and leaves some out. The table has tens of thousands of clones, 70% to 80% seen once. The source was PBMCs, collected around atezolizumab (anti-PD-L1) treatment. The receptors originated from a man in his sixties or seventies with urothelial cancer. The CDR3 runs from the conserved cysteine through the conserved F or W. Fields, in order: D gene, J gene, CDR3 length, clone size, V gene, CDR3 DNA, CDR3 protein. The D gene is left open where the match is weak. Part of the rows lack a size; the others show once, few, many or a class for expanded clones.

. TRBJ2-2 14 . TRBV5-1 TGCGCCAGCAGCTTAAGCGGGAACACCGGGGAGCTGTTTTTT CASSLSGNTGELFF
TRBD1 TRBJ1-6 14 . TRBV5-1 TGCGCCAGCAGCCAAGGACAGGGAAGTTCACCCCTCCACTTT CASSQGQGSSPLHF
. TRBJ1-4 15 . TRBV6-6 TGTGCCAGCAGTTACGATGTCAGGAGGAATGAAAAACTGTTTTTT CASSYDVRRNEKLFF
. TRBJ2-5 16 . TRBV5-6 TGTGCCAGCAGCTTGGATTGGGGCAGGGGCCAAGAGACCCAGTACTTC CASSLDWGRGQETQYF
TRBD1 TRBJ1-5 15 . TRBV4-1 TGCGCCAGCAGCCGGCGCGGACAGGGAGATCAGCCCCAGCATTTT CASSRRGQGDQPQHF
. TRBJ2-1 15 . TRBV11-2 TGTGCCAGCAGCTTTGAAAGAGCGGCCTACAATGAGCAGTTCTTC CASSFERAAYNEQFF
. TRBJ2-3 16 few TRBV9 TGTGCCAGCAGCGGAGGCACCTTGGCTAGCACAGATACGCAGTATTTT CASSGGTLASTDTQYF
. TRBJ1-2 14 . TRBV10-3 TGTGCCATCAGTGACCCGTTTGGGGAGGAGGGCTACACCTTC CAISDPFGEEGYTF
TRBD1 TRBJ1-2 15 . TRBV7-2 TGTGCCAGCAGCCTACTTCCCGACAGGGCCTATGGCTACACCTTC CASSLLPDRAYGYTF
. TRBJ2-7 13 . TRBV4-1 TGCGCCAGCAGCCAAGAGTCCATCCGTCAACCTAGGTTC CASSQESIRQPRF
TRBD1 TRBJ1-1 14 . TRBV29-1 TGCAGCGTCTACAGGGGGGGAGTGAACACTGAAGCTTTCTTT CSVYRGGVNTEAFF
. TRBJ2-1 14 . TRBV7-2 TGTGCCAGCACGCCCTCTATTCTCCCCAATGAGCAGTTCTTC CASTPSILPNEQFF
TRBD1 TRBJ1-4 14 . TRBV30 TGTGCCTGGAGCGCCGGGACAGGGCGCGAAAAACTGTTTTTT CAWSAGTGREKLFF
TRBD2 TRBJ2-3 16 once TRBV29-1 TGCAGCGTTGAAGGGGGAGCGGGGGGGGCGGGAGATACGCAGTATTTT CSVEGGAGGAGDTQYF
TRBD2 TRBJ2-1 14 . TRBV5-1 TGCGCCAGCAGCTTGGCAGCGGGAGCCTATGAGCAGTTCTTC CASSLAAGAYEQFF
. TRBJ2-5 14 once TRBV18 TGTGCCAGCTCACCAGGAGGGAGCGGGGAGACCCAGTACTTC CASSPGGSGETQYF
. TRBJ1-6 13 . TRBV7-2 TGTGCCAGCAGGTCGGGGGGGAATTCACCCCTCCACTTT CASRSGGNSPLHF
. TRBJ1-5 15 . TRBV27 TGTGCCAGCAGTTCGCTATACAGGGTAGATCAGCCCCAGCATTTT CASSSLYRVDQPQHF
TRBD1 TRBJ2-2 15 . TRBV5-1 TGCGCCAGCAGCTTAATTACAGGGGGCCCCGGGGAGCTGTTTTTT CASSLITGGPGELFF
TRBD1 TRBJ1-5 15 . TRBV7-2 TGTGCCAGCAGCCCCGAGGGACAGGTTAATCAGCCCCAGCATTTT CASSPEGQVNQPQHF
TRBD1 TRBJ1-1 13 . TRBV7-9 TGTGCCGGGGGACAGGGGGCTTACACTGAAGCTTTCTTT CAGGQGAYTEAFF
. TRBJ2-7 13 . TRBV28 TGTGCCAGCAGTTTAAAAAGGCTAGAGGAGCAGTACTTC CASSLKRLEEQYF
. TRBJ1-5 14 . TRBV18 TGTGCCAGCTCACCGGGAGAGGGCAATCAGCCCCAGCATTTT CASSPGEGNQPQHF
. TRBJ1-2 17 . TRBV7-2 TGTGCCAGCAGCTTAGATGGGCCACATCCCCCTAACTATGGCTACACCTTC CASSLDGPHPPNYGYTF
TRBD2 TRBJ2-5 14 . TRBV7-2 TGTGCCAGCATTTTAGCGGGGGGGCACGAGACCCAGTACTTC CASILAGGHETQYF
. TRBJ2-5 14 . TRBV28 TGTGCCAGCAGTTTATATCGGGGGACAGAGACCCAGTACTTC CASSLYRGTETQYF
TRBD1 TRBJ1-6 16 . TRBV7-9 TGTGCCAGCAGCGTCGGGAACAGGGGAAAGAATTCACCCCTCCACTTT CASSVGNRGKNSPLHF
TRBD2 TRBJ2-7 15 . TRBV5-4 TGTGCCAGCAGCTTCGGGGGGTTGAAAAACTACGAGCAGTACTTC CASSFGGLKNYEQYF
TRBD2 TRBJ2-1 15 . TRBV5-1 TGCGCCAGCAGCTTGGGGGTAGCGGGAGACAATGAGCAGTTCTTC CASSLGVAGDNEQFF
. TRBJ2-2 17 few TRBV12-5 TGTGCTAGTGGTTTGGTACTCTCGGAGGCGGGCACCGGGGAGCTGTTTTTT CASGLVLSEAGTGELFF
. TRBJ2-1 13 . TRBV14 TGTGCCAGCAGCCAAGTTAGGGGTAATGAGCAGTTCTTC CASSQVRGNEQFF
. TRBJ2-7 14 . TRBV2 TGTGCCAGCAGTGAAGTGAAGGGAGCCTACGAGCAGTACTTC CASSEVKGAYEQYF
TRBD1 TRBJ2-7 15 . TRBV25-1 TGTGCCAGCAGTCCACAGGGGGAAGGCTCCTACGAGCAGTACTTC CASSPQGEGSYEQYF
. TRBJ2-2 15 . TRBV2 TGTGCCAGCAGCCTGCAGGGTAGAGACACCGGGGAGCTGTTTTTT CASSLQGRDTGELFF
. TRBJ2-7 15 once TRBV7-2 TGTGCCAGCAGCTTAGAGCAGGGTGGGTCCTACGAGCAGTACTTC CASSLEQGGSYEQYF